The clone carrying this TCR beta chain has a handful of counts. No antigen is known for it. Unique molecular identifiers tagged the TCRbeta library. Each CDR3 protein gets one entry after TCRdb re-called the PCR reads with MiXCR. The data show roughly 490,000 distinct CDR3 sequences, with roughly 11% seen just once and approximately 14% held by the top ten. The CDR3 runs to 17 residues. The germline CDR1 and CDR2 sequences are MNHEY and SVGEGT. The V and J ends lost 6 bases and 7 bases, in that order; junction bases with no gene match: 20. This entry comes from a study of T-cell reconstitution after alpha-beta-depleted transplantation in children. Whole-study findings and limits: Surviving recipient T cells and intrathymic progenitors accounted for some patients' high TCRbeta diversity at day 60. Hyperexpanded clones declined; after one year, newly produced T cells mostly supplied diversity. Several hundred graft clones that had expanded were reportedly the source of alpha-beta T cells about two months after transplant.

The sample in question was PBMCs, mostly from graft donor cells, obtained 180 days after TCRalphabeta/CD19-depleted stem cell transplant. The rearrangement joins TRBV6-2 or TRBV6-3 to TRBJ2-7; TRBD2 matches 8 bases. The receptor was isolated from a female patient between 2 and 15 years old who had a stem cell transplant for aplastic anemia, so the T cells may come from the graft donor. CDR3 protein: CASSLIPGSGKSDEQYF. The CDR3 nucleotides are TGTGCCAGCAGCCTGATCCCAGGTAGCGGGAAGTCGGATGAGCAGTACTTC.